These T cell receptor beta chains were read from a single sample in a study of blood T cell repertoires in COVID-19. The data were produced by immunoSEQ multiplex PCR, yet TCRdb's version contains in-frame clones alone and is incomplete. Here the sample spans about 140,000 clones, approximately 89% being singletons. The sample consisted of peripheral blood. These TCRs come from a man between 60 and 70 years old with active or convalescent COVID-19. Each CDR3 is given with its conserved first and last residue. D genes are given only for firm matches. Rows give clone size only sometimes, using once, few, many, or a class for an expanded clone.

clone_size	cdr3_length	v_call	j_call	d_call	cdr3_nt	cdr3_aa
.	14	TRBV5-4	TRBJ2-7	.	TGTGCCAGCGGACCTCGGGGCAGGGGCTACGAGCAGTACTTC	CASGPRGRGYEQYF
.	16	TRBV5-4	TRBJ2-2	.	TGTGCCAGCAGCACCGGAGCGGCCCCTTCCGCCGGGGAGCTGTTTTTT	CASSTGAAPSAGELFF
.	17	TRBV5-1	TRBJ2-3	TRBD2	TGCGCCAGCAGCTTTCCAGCGGGAGGGGTGAGCACAGATACGCAGTATTTT	CASSFPAGGVSTDTQYF
once	15	TRBV7-9	TRBJ1-1	TRBD1	TGTGCCAGCAGCTCACAGGGGGGTTGGCGCACTGAAGCTTTCTTT	CASSSQGGWRTEAFF
once	14	TRBV5-1	TRBJ1-5	.	TGCGCCAGCAGCTTGGCCTCAGGGGATCAGCCCCAGCATTTT	CASSLASGDQPQHF
.	15	TRBV7-2	TRBJ2-4	.	TGTGCCAGCAGCTTAGGGCTGATAGCCAAAAACATTCAGTACTTC	CASSLGLIAKNIQYF
.	13	TRBV5-6	TRBJ2-2	.	TGTGCCAGCACAAGCCCGGGGTCCGGGGAGCTGTTTTTT	CASTSPGSGELFF
.	19	TRBV11-3	TRBJ2-3	TRBD2	TGTGCCAGCAGCTTAGGACTAAGACTAGCGGGAGAGGCGACAGATACGCAGTATTTT	CASSLGLRLAGEATDTQYF
once	15	TRBV5-4	TRBJ2-3	.	TGTGCCAGCAGCTTTGGGGGGAACCCCCCAGATACGCAGTATTTT	CASSFGGNPPDTQYF
.	13	TRBV28	TRBJ2-7	.	TGTGCCAGCAGCCTTCTTGAGCTCTACGAGCAGTACTTC	CASSLLELYEQYF
.	12	TRBV10-3	TRBJ2-7	TRBD2	TGTGCCATCGGACTAGCGGAGGGCAAGCAGTACTTC	CAIGLAEGKQYF
.	12	TRBV18	TRBJ1-1	.	TGTGCCAGCTCCCAGGTCGGAAATGAAGCTTTCTTT	CASSQVGNEAFF
few	15	TRBV9	TRBJ2-7	TRBD2	TGTGCCAGCAGCGTCGCGGGAGAACCCTTTGGCGAGCAGTACTTC	CASSVAGEPFGEQYF
.	13	TRBV18	TRBJ1-2	.	TGTGCCAGCTCACCTGACAGGAACTATGGCTACACCTTC	CASSPDRNYGYTF
.	12	TRBV6-5	TRBJ2-2	.	TGTGCCAGCAGACGGGACACCGGGGAGCTGTTTTTT	CASRRDTGELFF